A single sample gave rise to the 19 T cell receptor beta chains below, sequenced in a study of identifying expanded T cells in peripheral blood. Produced via immunoSEQ multiplex PCR; TCRdb's table is partial and in-frame only. The data contain 70,000 to 100,000 clones, approximately 90% of them singletons. The sequenced sample was blood. The receptors shown here come from a person between 18 and 75 years old in good health.

The table lists this clone with a count of one. DNA of the CDR3: TGTGCCAGCTCACCAGTAGTAGGACAGGGACGAGCTGAAGCTTTCTTT. Translated, it gives CASSPVVGQGRAEAFF. The J gene is TRBJ1-1, the V gene TRBV18; 8 nucleotides match TRBD1. The V gene's germline CDR1 is KGHSH and CDR2 LQKENI. The V gene end was trimmed by 2 bases and the J gene end by 6 bases; junction bases not matched to a gene: 11. The length of the CDR3 is 16 residues.

The chain joins TRBV7-9 to TRBJ2-2; TRBD2 agrees at 8 bases. The germline gives CDR1 SEHNR, CDR2 FQNEAQ (reference sequence). CDR3 length: 16 amino acids. J was trimmed by 1 base and V by 1 base; bases with no gene match: 2. Here the CDR3 DNA reads TGTGCCAGCAGCTTAGGCCTAGCGGGGAACACCGGGGAGCTGTTTTTT. Its translation is CASSLGLAGNTGELFF.

The V gene is TRBV7-2, the J gene TRBJ2-7, with D possibly being TRBD1 (6 bases). Trimming took off 3 bases at V and 3 bases at J, with 12 bases between the two ends. The CDR3 is 14 residues long. Germline V gene sequence: CDR1 SGHTA, CDR2 FQGNSA. CDR3 loop: CASSFVGAVYEQYF. The CDR3 nucleotides are TGTGCCAGCAGCTTCGTGGGGGCGGTCTACGAGCAGTACTTC.

The rearrangement uses TRBV7-8 and TRBJ2-7; D not certain. This CDR3 region has 13 residues. The V end lost 4 bases, the J end lost 1 base, and 8 bases lay between the germline ends. In germline, CDR1 is SGHVS, CDR2 FQNEAQ. The CDR3: CASSSGPSYEQYF. DNA of the CDR3: TGTGCCAGCAGCTCCGGACCGTCCTACGAGCAGTACTTC.

This clone showed up just once. The chain carries TRBV14 and TRBJ1-2; D gene ambiguous. The CDR3 runs 13 residues. Germline loops: CDR1 SGHDN, CDR2 FVKESK. The V end lost 3 bases, the J end lost 2 bases, and 7 bases lay between the germline ends. CDR3 amino acids: CASSQTRNYGYTF. As DNA, the CDR3 is TGTGCCAGCAGCCAGACCCGGAACTATGGCTACACCTTC.

V gene TRBV11-2 combines with J gene TRBJ1-2, with no clear D. The CDR3 contains 11 residues. Germline CDR1 is SGHAT and CDR2 is FQNNGV. V lost 1 base and J 8 bases, leaving 5 bases between the germline ends. The CDR3 is CASSLGAGYTF. The CDR3 nucleotides are TGTGCCAGCAGCTTAGGCGCGGGCTACACCTTC.

V and J are TRBV27 and TRBJ1-4, with 9 bases fitting TRBD1. Losses at the gene ends were 7 bases for V and 1 base for J; bases not matched to a gene: 13. This CDR3 is built from 18 residues. Germline loops: CDR1 MNHEY, CDR2 SMNVEV (reference sequence). CDR3 loop: CASTEIGQGTKTNEKLFF. CDR3 bases: TGTGCCAGCACCGAGATAGGACAGGGGACAAAAACTAATGAAAAACTGTTTTTT. Full variable domain (missing parts from reference TRBV27 and TRBJ1-4): EAQVTQNPRYLITVTGKKLTVTCSQNMNHEYMSWYRQDPGLGLRQIYYSMNVEVTDKGDVPEGYKVSRKEKRNFPLILESPSPNQTSLYFCASTEIGQGTKTNEKLFFGSGTQLSVL.

The chain uses TRBV4-2 and TRBJ2-7, with 10 bases identical to TRBD1. This CDR3 comprises 16 residues. Germline assignment: CDR1 LGHNA and CDR2 YNFKEQ. V was clipped by 1 base and J by 3 bases; unmatched bases: 6. CDR3 in amino acids: CASSQAEGQGIYEQYF. The CDR3 DNA is TGTGCCAGCAGCCAAGCGGAGGGACAGGGGATCTACGAGCAGTACTTC.

This clone counts as medium-sized. The chain couples TRBV6-1 to TRBJ1-3; D might be TRBD1 (5 bases). Trimming pared 5 bases from V and 1 base from J, leaving 9 bases between. The CDR3 totals 14 residues. CDR1 is MNHNS, CDR2 SASEGT, per germline. The DNA of the CDR3 is TGTGCCAGCAGTTATGGGGGTTCTGGAAACACCATATATTTT. Protein product: CASSYGGSGNTIYF.

The rearrangement joins TRBV7-2 to TRBJ1-1, with a tentative D call TRBD1 (5 bases). Between the trimmed V and J ends, which lost 4 bases and 6 bases, there was a span of 15 bases. The CDR3 has 14 residues. Germline lookup yields CDR1 SGHTA and CDR2 FQGNSA. The CDR3 region has the DNA TGTGCCAGCAGCTACGGGGGTGGGAAGGCTGAAGCTTTCTTT. This encodes CASSYGGGKAEAFF.

This CDR3 reads CASTAVLSGANVLTF. The CDR3 DNA sequence: TGTGCCAGTACCGCAGTGCTCTCTGGGGCCAACGTCCTGACTTTC. The genes are TRBV19 and TRBJ2-6; no definite D call. The CDR3 runs to 15 residues. The germline V gene has CDR1 LNHDA and CDR2 SQIVND (reference sequence). Trimming left V 7 bases short and J 0 bases short, with 10 bases between.

The gene calls are TRBV5-1 and TRBJ2-3, with a possible D match to TRBD2 (7 bases). V shed 6 bases and J shed 1 base, with 15 bases lying between them. This CDR3 comprises 15 residues. CDR1 and CDR2 (germline): SGHRS, YFSETQ. CDR3: CASTPGGGGTDTQYF. In DNA, the CDR3 is TGCGCCAGCACACCGGGGGGCGGTGGCACAGATACGCAGTATTTT.

CDR3 DNA sequence: TGTGCCAGCAGCTTTCAGACTACCACCGGGGAGCTGTTTTTT. As protein: CASSFQTTTGELFF. This rearrangement joins TRBV7-2 to TRBJ2-2, with D possibly matching TRBD2 (5 bases). The V end was cut by 3 bases, the J end by 4 bases, with 9 bases between. The CDR3 covers 14 residues. Germline CDR1 is SGHTA and CDR2 is FQGNSA.

The count of this clone is one. The V and J genes are TRBV4-3 and TRBJ1-3, with D unclear. The CDR3 spans 21 residues. CDR1 and CDR2 from the germline V gene are LGHNA and YSLEER. V was trimmed by 0 bases and J by 2 bases, leaving 26 bases between them. The CDR3 region has the DNA TGCGCCAGCAGCCAAGATCTTCCCGGCAGATATATTTCCTCAGCTGGAAACACCATATATTTT. This gives the protein CASSQDLPGRYISSAGNTIYF.

For the CDR3, the DNA is TGTGCCAGCAGTTACTTAGGGGGTAATTCACCCCTCCACTTT. Its protein product is CASSYLGGNSPLHF. The gene calls are TRBV6-5 and TRBJ1-6; the D gene is possibly TRBD1 (6 bases). The CDR3 has 14 amino acids. V was trimmed by 1 base and J by 6 bases, leaving 7 bases between them. Germline CDR1 and CDR2: MNHEY and SVGAGI.

The genes are TRBV29-1 and TRBJ2-2, with 7 bases fitting TRBD1. CDR1 is SQVTM, CDR2 ANQGSEA, per germline. CDR3 length: 14 residues. V trimming: 7 bases; J trimming: 2 bases; junction bases outside the gene matches: 7. The CDR3 spells CSANRDRNTGELFF. The DNA for the CDR3 is TGCAGCGCTAACCGGGACAGAAACACCGGGGAGCTGTTTTTT.

This chain links TRBV2 with TRBJ1-3; D gene uncertain. CDR3 length: 16 amino acids. The germline V and J ends were trimmed by 4 bases and 0 bases, with 13 bases remaining between them. Per the germline V gene, CDR1 is SNHLY and CDR2 is FYNNEI. The CDR3 region is CASSGNAADSGNTIYF. Written as DNA, the CDR3 is TGTGCCAGCAGTGGTAACGCCGCTGACTCTGGAAACACCATATATTTT.

The rearrangement links TRBV19 to TRBJ2-1; TRBD1 is a possible D gene (7 bases). Trimming took 8 bases from V and 4 from J, leaving 18 bases between them. The germline V gene has CDR1 LNHDA and CDR2 SQIVND (reference sequence). CDR3 length: 15 amino acids. The CDR3 region is CASARGEWSYNEQFF. The DNA of the CDR3 is TGTGCCAGTGCCAGGGGGGAATGGTCTTACAATGAGCAGTTCTTC.

The chain joins TRBV5-1 to TRBJ2-5; TRBD2 matches 12 bases. Germline CDR1 SGHRS, CDR2 YFSETQ. J lost 4 bases, V lost 0 bases, and 7 bases had no gene match. The CDR3 spans 17 residues. CDR3 bases: TGCGCCAGCAGCTTGGGTCGCCTAGCGGGGGGGCTAGAGACCCAGTACTTC. Translation: CASSLGRLAGGLETQYF.